Following are 20 T cell receptor beta chains from one sample sequenced in a study of blood T cell repertoires in COVID-19. Repertoires were generated with immunoSEQ multiplex PCR, while TCRdb's copy carries only in-frame clones and drops some. Found here are about 300,000 clones, 89% of them singletons; the top ten hold about 1.7%. The sequenced sample was PBMCs or T cells enriched from blood (not recorded which). The receptors stem from a woman aged 40 to 50 who had recovered from COVID-19.

The chain combines TRBV29-1 with TRBJ2-1, with D maybe TRBD2 (6 bases). The CDR3 extends over 11 amino acids. V was cut by 3 bases and J by 8 bases, with 8 bases left in between. Germline V gene data show CDR1 as SQVTM and CDR2 as ANQGSEA. The CDR3 here is CSVEVADEQFF. CDR3 bases: TGCAGCGTTGAGGTAGCGGATGAGCAGTTCTTC.

This sequence joins TRBV9 and TRBJ1-3; 7 bases agree with TRBD1. The V and J ends lost 1 base and 2 bases, in that order; junction bases with no gene match: 9. The CDR3 runs to 17 residues. Per germline, CDR1 SGDLS and CDR2 YYNGEE. CDR3 bases: TGTGCCAGCAGCGTACGGGACAGCCAAGGGCCTGGAAACACCATATATTTT. It translates to CASSVRDSQGPGNTIYF.

This clone was recorded only once. J is TRBJ1-1 and V is TRBV5-4; D not certain. The length of the CDR3 is 13 residues. Germline CDR1 reads SGHNT; CDR2 reads YYREEE (reference sequence). Trimming took off 0 bases at V and 6 bases at J, with 9 bases between the two ends. The CDR3 coding sequence is TGTGCCAGCAGCTTGGACCAGACTGCTGAAGCTTTCTTT. It codes for CASSLDQTAEAFF. The variable domain in full, completed from reference TRBV5-4 and TRBJ1-1, reads ETGVTQSPTHLIKTRGQQVTLRCSSQSGHNTVSWYQQALGQGPQFIFQYYREEENGRGNFPPRFSGLQFPNYSSELNVNALELDDSALYLCASSLDQTAEAFFGQGTRLTVV.

The table lists this clone with a count of one. This sequence joins TRBV15 and TRBJ1-5, with a tentative D call TRBD1 (5 bases). From germline, CDR1 is LNHNV and CDR2 YYDKDF (reference sequence). The CDR3 covers 15 residues. V lost 1 base and J lost 2, with 9 bases in between. Written as DNA, the CDR3 is TGTGCCACCAGCAGAGGACAGTCGGGCAATCAGCCCCAGCATTTT. It specifies CATSRGQSGNQPQHF.

The gene calls are TRBV29-1 and TRBJ1-2; 9 nucleotides match TRBD1. CDR1 and CDR2 (germline): SQVTM, ANQGSEA. This CDR3 is built from 12 residues. V lost 5 bases and J lost 4; bases outside the gene matches: 2. The CDR3 protein is CSVRTGVYGYTF. CDR3 DNA: TGCAGCGTTCGGACAGGGGTCTATGGCTACACCTTC.

CDR3 residues: CASSARYTADTQYF. CDR3 in DNA: TGTGCCAGCAGCGCTCGCTATACGGCAGATACGCAGTATTTT. The V call is TRBV9, the J call TRBJ2-3; D gene unclear. CDR1 SGDLS and CDR2 YYNGEE come from the germline V gene. There are 14 residues in the CDR3. Trimming took off 3 bases at V and 4 bases at J, with 12 bases between the two ends.

This clone was seen a single time. The J gene is TRBJ1-1, the V gene TRBV27; no clear D gene. The CDR3 extends over 14 amino acids. Germline loops: CDR1 MNHEY, CDR2 SMNVEV (reference sequence). Trimming stripped 4 bases from V and 1 base from J, with 10 bases between. The CDR3 bases are TGTGCCAGCAGTTCGGTGTACAGGAACACTGAAGCTTTCTTT. Translation: CASSSVYRNTEAFF.

This clone showed up just a few times. The V call is TRBV19, the J call TRBJ1-6, with D possibly TRBD1 on 6 matching bases. Germline assignment: CDR1 LNHDA and CDR2 SQIVND (reference sequence). CDR3 size: 14 residues. V lost 6 bases, J lost 4 bases, and 10 bases lay in between. CDR3 loop: CASSPTGYNSPLHF. CDR3 coding DNA: TGTGCCAGTAGCCCGACAGGATATAATTCACCCCTCCACTTT. The variable domain in full, completed from reference TRBV19 and TRBJ1-6, reads DGGITQSPKYLFRKEGQNVTLSCEQNLNHDAMYWYRQDPGQGLRLIYYSQIVNDFQKGDIAEGYSVSREKKESFPLTVTSAQKNPTAFYLCASSPTGYNSPLHFGNGTRLTVT.

V usage is TRBV30 and J usage is TRBJ1-2; 9 nucleotides line up with TRBD1. V lost 3 bases to trimming and J lost 4 bases; unmatched junction nucleotides: 6. Germline loops: CDR1 GTSNPN, CDR2 SVGIG (reference sequence). The CDR3 contains 14 residues. The CDR3 DNA follows: TGTGCCTGGAGCCTGGACAGGGGAATCTATGGCTACACCTTC. Translated, it gives CAWSLDRGIYGYTF.

This clone was recorded once. At one end, the junction sequence differs from germline, possibly due to a read error. The genes are TRBV6-1 and TRBJ1-5; no firm D call. Germline V gene lookup returns CDR1 MNHNS and CDR2 SASEGT. CDR3 length: 15 amino acids. For the CDR3, the DNA is TGTGCCAGCAGAGAAGATCGTTCGGGCAATCAGCCCCAGCATTTT. As protein: CASREDRSGNQPQHF.

The chain recombines TRBV6-5 with TRBJ2-5; 8 bases map to TRBD2. CDR3 size: 12 residues. The trim removed 8 bases at V and 2 bases at J, leaving 1 base unmatched. Looked up from germline, CDR1 is MNHEY and CDR2 is SVGAGI. CDR3 coding DNA: TGTGCCAGCTTAGCGGGACAAGAGACCCAGTACTTC. This encodes CASLAGQETQYF.

This chain connects TRBV18 to TRBJ1-4; 7 positions match TRBD1. The length of the CDR3 is 15 residues. Germline CDR1 is KGHSH and CDR2 is LQKENI. J was trimmed by 6 bases and V by 5 bases; bases with no gene match: 9. CDR3 in DNA: TGTGCCAGCTCAACTCCTCGGGACAGCTATGAAAAACTGTTTTTT. It encodes CASSTPRDSYEKLFF.

V gene TRBV7-9 combines with J gene TRBJ1-2; no reliable D call. The CDR3 sequence is 11 residues long. CDR1 and CDR2 from the germline V gene are SEHNR and FQNEAQ (reference sequence). Trimming cost V 3 bases and J 6 bases, with 5 bases left between them. This CDR3 is CASSFGDGYTF. For the CDR3, the DNA is TGTGCCAGCAGCTTCGGGGATGGCTACACCTTC. Looking up the rest from reference TRBV7-9 and TRBJ1-2 gives the full variable domain: DTGVSQNPRHKITKRGQNVTFRCDPISEHNRLYWYRQTLGQGPEFLTYFQNEAQLEKSRLLSDRFSAERPKGSFSTLEIQRTEQGDSAMYLCASSFGDGYTFGSGTRLTVV.

The V gene is TRBV2, the J gene TRBJ1-2; TRBD1 is a possible D gene (6 bases). V dropped 6 bases and J dropped 7 bases, with 24 bases sitting between them. Germline loops: CDR1 SNHLY, CDR2 FYNNEI. This CDR3 has 16 residues. The CDR3: CASRRRTVINNSGYTF. CDR3 sequence (DNA): TGTGCCAGCAGAAGACGGACAGTCATAAATAATAGTGGCTACACCTTC. Looking up the rest from reference TRBV2 and TRBJ1-2 gives the full variable domain: EPEVTQTPSHQVTQMGQEVILRCVPISNHLYFYWYRQILGQKVEFLVSFYNNEISEKSEIFDDQFSVERPDGSNFTLKIRSTKLEDSAMYFCASRRRTVINNSGYTFGSGTRLTVV.

The chain links TRBV9 to TRBJ1-3, with 9 bases lining up with TRBD1. The CDR3 sequence is 17 residues long. Germline CDR1 reads SGDLS; CDR2 reads YYNGEE. Germline trimming cut 4 bases from V and 4 bases from J; bases unmatched to any gene: 12. In DNA form, the CDR3 reads TGTGCCAGCAGCCCAGCGGACAGGGGAGTTTGGGGAAACACCATATATTTT. Protein sequence: CASSPADRGVWGNTIYF.

The V and J genes are TRBV5-8 and TRBJ2-5; 9 bases agree with TRBD2. Trimming removed 0 bases from V and 2 bases from J; junction bases left unmatched: 8. This CDR3 is built from 17 residues. Looked up from germline, CDR1 is SGHTS and CDR2 is YDEGEE. In nucleotides, the CDR3 is TGTGCCAGCAGCTTGGAAGGTCTAGCGGGGTTTCAAGAGACCCAGTACTTC. This sequence encodes CASSLEGLAGFQETQYF.

The chain couples TRBV19 to TRBJ2-5; TRBD2 agrees at 8 bases. Looked up from germline, CDR1 is LNHDA and CDR2 is SQIVND (reference sequence). Trimming at V came to 6 bases and at J to 5 bases, leaving 11 bases not matched to a gene. The CDR3 has 15 amino acids. CDR3 loop: CASSAGGAVRETQYF. For the CDR3, the DNA is TGTGCCAGTAGCGCCGGGGGGGCGGTTCGGGAGACCCAGTACTTC.

V gene TRBV2 combines with J gene TRBJ2-5; perhaps TRBD1 as D (6 bases). The CDR3 sequence is 15 residues long. Germline V gene lookup returns CDR1 SNHLY and CDR2 FYNNEI. Trimming left V 7 bases short and J 4 bases short, with 19 bases between. The CDR3 DNA reads TGTGCCAGCACAGATGGGACATCCGGCGGAGAGACCCAGTACTTC. Protein product: CASTDGTSGGETQYF.

The gene calls are TRBV24-1 and TRBJ2-1; 11 bases agree with TRBD2. CDR3 size: 14 residues. The germline V gene encodes CDR1 KGHDR and CDR2 SFDVKD. J gave up 8 bases and V 6 bases, and 5 bases lay outside the gene matches. CDR3 sequence reads: CATSSTSGTHEQFF. For the CDR3, the DNA is TGTGCCACCAGTTCGACTAGCGGGACGCATGAGCAGTTCTTC.

This clone showed up just once. The chain couples TRBV9 to TRBJ2-1; 7 nucleotides line up with TRBD2. This CDR3 is 17 amino acids long. The trim removed 3 bases at V and 5 bases at J, leaving 14 bases unmatched. Germline V gives CDR1 SGDLS, CDR2 YYNGEE. The CDR3 loop is CASSGNFRLAVDNEQFF. The CDR3 DNA is TGTGCCAGCAGCGGGAATTTCAGGCTAGCGGTCGACAATGAGCAGTTCTTC.